This T cell receptor (beta chain) was found in a study of T-cell memory formation after mild COVID-19. General observations from the study: The study detected some responding clones in pre-infection memory, suggesting cross-reactive memory joined.

TCRdb used MiXCR to reprocess the 5' RACE reads, holding one entry per CDR3 protein. Of roughly 500,000 distinct CDR3 sequences in the sample, roughly 20% were seen once. This CDR3 region has 15 residues. Germline-derived CDR1 and CDR2 are SGHRS and YFSETQ. Deletions cut 3 bases from V and 6 bases from J, with 17 bases between. Comment on this clonotype: Its cognate antigen is unknown.

The TCR sequence derives from an adult woman who had mild COVID-19 (a few samples of this study predate the infection). Cell type and time point are not known. The sample consisted of PBMCs or a T cell subset sorted from them (not recorded which). The rearrangement joins TRBV5-1 to TRBJ2-3, with a weak D call TRBD1 (6 bases). DNA of the CDR3: TGCGCCAGCAGCTCACAGGGATACAACGGGGATACGCAGTATTTT. Translation: CASSSQGYNGDTQYF.